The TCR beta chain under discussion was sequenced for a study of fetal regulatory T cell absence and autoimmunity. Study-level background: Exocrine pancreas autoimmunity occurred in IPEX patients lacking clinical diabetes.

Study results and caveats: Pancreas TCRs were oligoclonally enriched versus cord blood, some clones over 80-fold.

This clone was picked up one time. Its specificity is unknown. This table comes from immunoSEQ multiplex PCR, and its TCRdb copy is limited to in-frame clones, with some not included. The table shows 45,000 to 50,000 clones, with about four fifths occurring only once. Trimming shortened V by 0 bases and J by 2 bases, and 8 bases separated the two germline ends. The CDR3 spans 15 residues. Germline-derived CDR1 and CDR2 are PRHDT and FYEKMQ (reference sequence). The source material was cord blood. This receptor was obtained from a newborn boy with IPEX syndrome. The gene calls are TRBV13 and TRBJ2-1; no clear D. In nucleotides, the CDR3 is TGTGCCAGCAGCTTAGGCGCGGCTCCCTACAATGAGCAGTTCTTC. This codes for CASSLGAAPYNEQFF.